The 3 T cell receptor beta chains below were found in one sample sequenced in a study of T cell changes during pregnancy in multiple sclerosis. Libraries were prepared by immunoSEQ multiplex PCR; TCRdb keeps only in-frame clonotypes and omits some of them. Of fewer than 45,000 clones in the sample, more than 85% are singletons; the top ten hold 0.5% to 0.75%. The specimen was CD4+ T cells from peripheral blood mononuclear cells, collected in the third trimester of pregnancy. Source of these receptors: a female donor with multiple sclerosis, enrolled in a pregnancy study.

The chain is built from TRBV5-1 and TRBJ1-6; D gene ambiguous. There are 17 residues in the CDR3. Per germline, CDR1 SGHRS and CDR2 YFSETQ. V lost 4 bases and J lost 4, with 18 bases in between. DNA of the CDR3: TGCGCCAGCAGCCGAGGGATCGGCCTCGGGTATAATTCACCCCTCCACTTT. It is translated as CASSRGIGLGYNSPLHF.

The chain joins TRBV5-4 to TRBJ2-2; possible D gene TRBD2, 6 bases. Germline CDR1 and CDR2: SGHNT and YYREEE (reference sequence). The V end was cut by 4 bases, the J end by 4 bases, with 14 bases between. The CDR3 runs 15 residues. CDR3 bases: TGTGCCAGCAGCCAGGGACTCCCCGGCACCGGGGAGCTGTTTTTT. It codes for CASSQGLPGTGELFF. The full variable domain, in which reference TRBV5-4 and TRBJ2-2 provide the parts outside the CDR3, is ETGVTQSPTHLIKTRGQQVTLRCSSQSGHNTVSWYQQALGQGPQFIFQYYREEENGRGNFPPRFSGLQFPNYSSELNVNALELDDSALYLCASSQGLPGTGELFFGEGSRLTVL.

V is TRBV9 and J is TRBJ2-2; 7 bases line up with TRBD2. This CDR3 is built from 19 residues. CDR1 SGDLS and CDR2 YYNGEE come from the germline V gene. The V gene end was trimmed by 4 bases and the J gene end by 5 bases; junction bases not matched to a gene: 20. The CDR3, as DNA: TGTGCCAGCAGCCTCATATTGCTCCGGGGGGTCACTGGGACCGGGGAGCTGTTTTTT. Its protein product is CASSLILLRGVTGTGELFF. The variable domain in full, with the rest retrieved from reference TRBV9 and TRBJ2-2, is DSGVTQTPKHLITATGQRVTLRCSPRSGDLSVYWYQQSLDQGLQFLIQYYNGEERAKGNILERFSAQQFPDLHSELNLSSLELGDSALYFCASSLILLRGVTGTGELFFGEGSRLTVL.